A single sample gave rise to the 15 T cell receptor beta chains below, sequenced in a study of blood T cell repertoires in COVID-19. TCRdb's copy holds only in-frame clones and misses some; the assay was immunoSEQ multiplex PCR. Of roughly 150,000 clones in the sample, 75% to 85% were seen once. Specimen: peripheral blood. These receptor sequences come from a woman older than 75 with acute or convalescent COVID-19.

V gene TRBV19 combines with J gene TRBJ1-1, with D possibly matching TRBD1 (5 bases). The germline gives CDR1 LNHDA, CDR2 SQIVND (reference sequence). Trimming took 1 base from V and 7 from J, leaving 13 bases between them. CDR3 length: 14 residues. The CDR3 reads CASSIGKGMDEAFF. For the CDR3, the DNA is TGTGCCAGTAGTATAGGAAAGGGGATGGATGAAGCTTTCTTT.

V and J are TRBV15 and TRBJ2-5, with 11 bases fitting TRBD2. Losses at the gene ends were 0 bases for V and 0 bases for J; bases not matched to a gene: 6. This CDR3 is built from 18 residues. Germline assignment: CDR1 LNHNV and CDR2 YYDKDF (reference sequence). The CDR3 loop is CATSRDLTSGTYQETQYF. As DNA, the CDR3 is TGTGCCACCAGCAGAGATCTGACTAGCGGGACGTACCAAGAGACCCAGTACTTC.

This chain joins TRBV5-1 and TRBJ2-5, with D unclear. Trimming removed 0 bases at V and 2 bases at J, with 5 bases between. The CDR3 is 13 amino acids. Germline V gene sequence: CDR1 SGHRS, CDR2 YFSETQ. CDR3 nucleotides: TGCGCCAGCAGCTTGGGGGCGCAAGAGACCCAGTACTTC. Its protein is CASSLGAQETQYF.

The V call is TRBV19, the J call TRBJ2-2, with D possibly TRBD1 on 6 matching bases. Trimming stripped 3 bases from V and 4 bases from J, with 6 bases between. The CDR3 covers 13 residues. The germline V gene encodes CDR1 LNHDA and CDR2 SQIVND (reference sequence). CDR3 nucleotides: TGTGCCAGTAGTATCAGGGGCACCGGGGAGCTGTTTTTT. Protein: CASSIRGTGELFF.

This clone was seen only once. The chain uses TRBV7-2 and TRBJ1-1, with 7 bases matching TRBD1. V was clipped by 4 bases and J by 9 bases; unmatched bases: 14. Germline V CDR1 and CDR2: SGHTA, FQGNSA. The CDR3 runs 15 residues. CDR3 region: CASSSHGQAAEKAFF. The CDR3 bases are TGTGCCAGCAGCTCCCACGGACAGGCGGCTGAGAAAGCTTTCTTT.

The J gene is TRBJ2-1, the V gene TRBV4-1, with 14 bases lining up with TRBD2. The CDR3 loop spans 16 amino acids. The J segment lost 4 bases and the V segment lost 3 bases, leaving 2 bases of the junction unmatched. The germline gives CDR1 MGHRA, CDR2 YSYEKL. CDR3 in amino acids: CASSQTSGGVYNEQFF. CDR3 coding DNA: TGCGCCAGCAGCCAGACTAGCGGGGGGGTTTACAATGAGCAGTTCTTC.

The chain combines TRBV30 with TRBJ1-1, with a tentative D call TRBD1 (6 bases). The CDR3 has 13 residues. Trimming stripped 3 bases from V and 1 base from J, with 9 bases between. CDR1 and CDR2 from the germline V gene are GTSNPN and SVGIG (reference sequence). The CDR3 spells CAWSEQGNTEAFF. CDR3 in DNA: TGTGCCTGGAGCGAACAGGGGAACACTGAAGCTTTCTTT.

The rearrangement links TRBV11-2 to TRBJ1-2; D is possibly TRBD1 (5 bases). The CDR3 is 13 residues long. The germline V gene encodes CDR1 SGHAT and CDR2 FQNNGV. With 5 bases removed from V and 3 bases from J, the gap between germline ends came to 10 bases. Written as DNA, the CDR3 is TGTGCCAGCAGCAAAGACAGCCACTATGGCTACACCTTC. It yields the protein CASSKDSHYGYTF.

The chain uses TRBV30 and TRBJ2-7; D might be TRBD1 (5 bases). CDR3 length equals 14 residues. The V end lost 2 bases, the J end lost 0 bases, and 11 bases lay between the germline ends. Germline loops: CDR1 GTSNPN, CDR2 SVGIG (reference sequence). CDR3 coding DNA: TGTGCCTGGAGTACAGGCCCCATCTCCTACGAGCAGTACTTC. Its translation is CAWSTGPISYEQYF.

The chain recombines TRBV4-1 with TRBJ2-3; 7 nucleotides align to TRBD2. Unmatched junction bases numbered 6, after V lost 0 bases and J lost 0 bases. The germline gives CDR1 MGHRA, CDR2 YSYEKL. The CDR3 spans 17 residues. CDR3 sequence: CASSQDPGGASTDTQYF. Here the CDR3 DNA reads TGCGCCAGCAGCCAAGATCCGGGGGGAGCTAGCACAGATACGCAGTATTTT.

This sequence joins TRBV27 and TRBJ2-7, with TRBD1 matching 7 bases. CDR1 and CDR2 (germline): MNHEY, SMNVEV (reference sequence). This CDR3 is built from 15 residues. V dropped 3 bases and J dropped 3; count of bases not matched to a gene: 8. CDR3 DNA sequence: TGTGCCAGCAGTTTGAAGGGACAGAGCTTCTACGAGCAGTACTTC. Its translation is CASSLKGQSFYEQYF.

This clone was counted once. V gene TRBV10-3 combines with J gene TRBJ2-7, with TRBD2 matching over 7 bases. CDR1 is ENHRY, CDR2 SYGVKD, per germline. CDR3 length equals 15 residues. V dropped 0 bases and J dropped 2; count of bases not matched to a gene: 4. The CDR3 region has the DNA TGTGCCATCAGTGAGTCGAGCGGGACTGCCTACGAGCAGTACTTC. Translated, it gives CAISESSGTAYEQYF.

This chain links TRBV6-5 with TRBJ1-2, with D unclear. The germline CDR1 and CDR2 sequences are MNHEY and SVGAGI. This CDR3 region has 16 residues. V was clipped by 2 bases and J by 1 base, with 14 bases between them. The CDR3 is CASSYHPRIRNYGYTF. The CDR3 nucleotides read TGTGCCAGCAGTTACCACCCCAGGATTCGTAACTATGGCTACACCTTC.

This clone came up once. The chain uses TRBV29-1 and TRBJ2-7; TRBD2 matches at 9 bases. V lost 2 bases, J lost 4 bases, and 15 bases stayed unmatched. The V gene's germline CDR1 is SQVTM and CDR2 ANQGSEA. The CDR3 has 17 residues. CDR3 loop: CSVEPPGLARETYEQYF. The CDR3 nucleotides are TGCAGCGTTGAACCGCCTGGACTAGCGCGAGAAACATACGAGCAGTACTTC.

V usage is TRBV19 and J usage is TRBJ1-6; D not certain. This CDR3 comprises 12 residues. Between the trimmed V and J ends, which lost 4 bases and 12 bases, there was a span of 10 bases. Germline loops: CDR1 LNHDA, CDR2 SQIVND (reference sequence). The CDR3 protein is CASSTYLLPLHF. CDR3 nucleotides: TGTGCCAGTAGTACCTACCTGCTACCCCTCCACTTT.